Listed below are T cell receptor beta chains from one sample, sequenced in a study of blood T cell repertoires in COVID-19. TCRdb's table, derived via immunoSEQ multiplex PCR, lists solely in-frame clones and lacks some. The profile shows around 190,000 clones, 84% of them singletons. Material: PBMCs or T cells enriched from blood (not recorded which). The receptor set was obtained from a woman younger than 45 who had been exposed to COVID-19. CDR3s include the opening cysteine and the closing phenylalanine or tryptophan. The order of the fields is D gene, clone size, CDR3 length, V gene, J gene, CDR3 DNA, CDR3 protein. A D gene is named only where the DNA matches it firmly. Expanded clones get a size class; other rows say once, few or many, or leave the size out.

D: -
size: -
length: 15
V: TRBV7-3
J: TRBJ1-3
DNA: TGTGCCAGCAGCTTAAGAGGGACAAACGGAAACACCATATATTTT
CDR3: CASSLRGTNGNTIYF

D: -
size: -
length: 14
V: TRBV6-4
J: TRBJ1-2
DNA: TGTGCCAGCAGTGAACTCAGGGGTGGTCGGGGCTACACCTTC
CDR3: CASSELRGGRGYTF

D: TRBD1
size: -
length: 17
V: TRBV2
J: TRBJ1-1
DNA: TGTGCCAGCAGTGAAGCTAGGGACAGGGTAATGAACACTGAAGCTTTCTTT
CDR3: CASSEARDRVMNTEAFF

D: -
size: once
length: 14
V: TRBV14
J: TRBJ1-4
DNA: TGTGCCAGCAGCATCAGGGTTTCGGGTGAAAAACTGTTTTTT
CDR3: CASSIRVSGEKLFF

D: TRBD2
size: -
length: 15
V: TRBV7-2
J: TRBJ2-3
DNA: TGTGCCAGCAGCTTAAGCAGCGGGGTTACAGATACGCAGTATTTT
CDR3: CASSLSSGVTDTQYF

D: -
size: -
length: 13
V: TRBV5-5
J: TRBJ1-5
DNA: TGTGCCAGCAGCTTGACGGGGGATCAGCCCCAGCATTTT
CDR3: CASSLTGDQPQHF

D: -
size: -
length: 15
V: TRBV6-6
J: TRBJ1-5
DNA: TGTGCCAGCAGTAGGACAGACAGATACAATCAGCCCCAGCATTTT
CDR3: CASSRTDRYNQPQHF

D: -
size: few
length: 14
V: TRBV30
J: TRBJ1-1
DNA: TGTGCCTGGAGCCCCATTCAGGTGAACACTGAAGCTTTCTTT
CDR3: CAWSPIQVNTEAFF

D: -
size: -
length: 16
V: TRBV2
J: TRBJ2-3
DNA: TGTGCCAGCGGTTCGGAGGGGGCCCTGCCTGCAGATACGCAGTATTTT
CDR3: CASGSEGALPADTQYF

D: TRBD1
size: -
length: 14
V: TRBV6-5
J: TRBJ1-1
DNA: TGTGCCAGCAGTTACTCGACAGGGGAAACTGAAGCTTTCTTT
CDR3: CASSYSTGETEAFF

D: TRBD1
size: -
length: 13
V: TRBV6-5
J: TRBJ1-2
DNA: TGTGCCAGCAGTTACTCCGACAGGGGCGGCTACACCTTC
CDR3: CASSYSDRGGYTF

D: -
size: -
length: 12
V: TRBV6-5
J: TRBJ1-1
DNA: TGTGCCAGCACTGGAAGGGGCACTGAAGCTTTCTTT
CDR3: CASTGRGTEAFF

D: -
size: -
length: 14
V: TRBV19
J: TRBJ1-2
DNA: TGTGCCAGTAGTCACCGGGGTAAACTCTATGGCTACACCTTC
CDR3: CASSHRGKLYGYTF

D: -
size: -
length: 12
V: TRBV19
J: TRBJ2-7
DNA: TGTGCCAGTAGTATGGGGCCATTCGAGCAGTACTTC
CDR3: CASSMGPFEQYF

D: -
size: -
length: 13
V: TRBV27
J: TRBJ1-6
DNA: TGTGCCAGCAGTTTCTACAGTAATTCACCCCTCCACTTT
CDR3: CASSFYSNSPLHF

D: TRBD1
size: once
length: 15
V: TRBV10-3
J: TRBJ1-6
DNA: TGTGCCACTTGCCGGGACAGGTCCTATAATTCACCCCTCCACTTT
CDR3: CATCRDRSYNSPLHF

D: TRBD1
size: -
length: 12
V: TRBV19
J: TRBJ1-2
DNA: TGTGCCAGTAGGACAGGGTCTTCTGGCTACACCTTC
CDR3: CASRTGSSGYTF

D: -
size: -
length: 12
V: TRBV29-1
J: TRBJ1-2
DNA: TGCAGCCTATGGGGGGGCATCGATGGCTACACCTTC
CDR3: CSLWGGIDGYTF

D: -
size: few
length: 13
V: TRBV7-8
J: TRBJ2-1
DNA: TGTGCCAGCAGCTATCAACTAGCTAATGAGCAGTTCTTC
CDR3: CASSYQLANEQFF

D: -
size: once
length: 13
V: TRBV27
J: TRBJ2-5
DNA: TGTGCCATCTCGGACAGTAGACAAGAGACCCAGTACTTC
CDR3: CAISDSRQETQYF